Following are 29 T cell receptor beta chains from one sample sequenced in a study of OX40 agonist ivuxolimab in advanced cancers. The assay was immunoSEQ multiplex PCR, and TCRdb's table has in-frame clones only and misses some. The data show 60,000 to 65,000 clones, with around 83% seen just once and 0.65% to 0.85% held by the top ten. The starting material was CD4+ or CD8+ T cells sorted from blood, obtained in a trial of the OX40 agonist ivuxolimab. The source is an adult with an advanced solid tumor such as melanoma, head and neck, liver or kidney cancer.

The genes are TRBV18 and TRBJ2-4; D unresolved. CDR3 length: 14 amino acids. V dropped 2 bases and J dropped 3 bases, with 8 bases sitting between them. Germline loops: CDR1 KGHSH, CDR2 LQKENI. The CDR3 DNA follows: TGTGCCAGCTCACCAAGCACGATCAAAAACATTCAGTACTTC. This translates into CASSPSTIKNIQYF.

This rearrangement joins TRBV13 to TRBJ1-1, with unresolved D. From germline, CDR1 is PRHDT and CDR2 FYEKMQ (reference sequence). The CDR3 is made up of 13 amino acids. V was shortened by 0 bases and J by 6 bases, with 8 bases between the two germline ends. CDR3 DNA sequence: TGTGCCAGCAGCTTAGGGGGCTATGCTGAAGCTTTCTTT. It specifies CASSLGGYAEAFF.

The J gene is TRBJ2-5, the V gene TRBV7-3, with TRBD2 matching 8 bases. Germline CDR1 SGHTA, CDR2 FQGTGA. The CDR3 sequence is 15 residues long. V gave up 3 bases and J gave up 3 bases; unmatched junction bases: 6. CDR3 sequence: CASSLGTSREETQYF. In DNA form, the CDR3 reads TGTGCCAGCAGCTTGGGGACTAGTCGAGAAGAGACCCAGTACTTC.

J is TRBJ1-1 and V is TRBV2, with unresolved D. The V gene lost 4 bases and the J gene lost 3 bases, with 12 bases spanning the gap. Germline V lookup: CDR1 SNHLY, CDR2 FYNNEI. CDR3 length equals 14 residues. CDR3: CASSVTSKDTEAFF. The CDR3 DNA is TGTGCCAGCAGTGTGACAAGTAAGGACACTGAAGCTTTCTTT. Supplemented by reference TRBV2 and TRBJ1-1, the full variable domain reads EPEVTQTPSHQVTQMGQEVILRCVPISNHLYFYWYRQILGQKVEFLVSFYNNEISEKSEIFDDQFSVERPDGSNFTLKIRSTKLEDSAMYFCASSVTSKDTEAFFGQGTRLTVV.

The chain carries TRBV7-2 and TRBJ1-1; a possible D gene is TRBD1 (6 bases). CDR1 and CDR2 (germline): SGHTA, FQGNSA. Deletions cut 6 bases from V and 1 base from J, with 12 bases between. The CDR3 has 14 residues. CDR3 nucleotides: TGTGCCAGCAGTATGATACAGGGGAACACTGAAGCTTTCTTT. Its translation is CASSMIQGNTEAFF.

V is TRBV19 and J is TRBJ1-5; D is possibly TRBD1 (5 bases). From germline, CDR1 is LNHDA and CDR2 SQIVND (reference sequence). The CDR3 loop spans 16 amino acids. Trimming stripped 2 bases from V and 7 bases from J, with 18 bases between. DNA for the CDR3: TGTGCCAGTAGTATATACGGCAGGGCCTCGGGACAGCCCCAGCATTTT. It encodes CASSIYGRASGQPQHF.

The genes are TRBV5-5 and TRBJ1-6, with TRBD1 matching over 8 bases. The CDR3 sequence is 17 residues long. V was pared by 3 bases and J by 0 bases, with 5 bases of the junction left unmatched. The germline V gene has CDR1 SGHKS and CDR2 YYEKEE (reference sequence). This chain's CDR3 is CASSSRQGSSYNSPLHF. The CDR3 region has the DNA TGTGCCAGCAGCTCCAGACAGGGGAGCTCCTATAATTCACCCCTCCACTTT. Looking up the rest from reference TRBV5-5 and TRBJ1-6 gives the full variable domain: DAGVTQSPTHLIKTRGQQVTLRCSPISGHKSVSWYQQVLGQGPQFIFQYYEKEERGRGNFPDRFSARQFPNYSSELNVNALLLGDSALYLCASSSRQGSSYNSPLHFGNGTRLTVT.

This sequence joins TRBV19 and TRBJ1-5; TRBD1 aligns across 12 bases. This CDR3 has 16 residues. CDR1 and CDR2 (germline): LNHDA, SQIVND (reference sequence). Trimming cost V 1 base and J 3 bases; bases outside gene matches: 1. The CDR3 DNA is TGTGCCAGTAGTATAGGGGACAGGGGGCCCAATCAGCCCCAGCATTTT. Its translation is CASSIGDRGPNQPQHF.

The chain employs TRBV19 and TRBJ2-5; tentatively, D is TRBD1 or TRBD2 (5 bases each). V dropped 4 bases and J dropped 4 bases, with 19 bases sitting between them. From germline, CDR1 is LNHDA and CDR2 SQIVND (reference sequence). The CDR3 covers 16 residues. The CDR3 DNA reads TGTGCCAGTAGTACCGGGGACGCACGAGCTATAGAGACCCAGTACTTC. Protein product: CASSTGDARAIETQYF.

The V gene is TRBV7-9, the J gene TRBJ1-4; a possible D gene is TRBD1 (6 bases). Per the germline V gene, CDR1 is SEHNR and CDR2 is FQNEAQ (reference sequence). The CDR3 consists of 13 residues. V was cut by 10 bases and J by 7 bases, with 16 bases left in between. The CDR3 here is CATWGGGGEKLFF. CDR3 in DNA: TGTGCCACCTGGGGGGGCGGCGGTGAAAAACTGTTTTTT. The whole variable domain, remainder taken from reference TRBV7-9 and TRBJ1-4, is DTGVSQNPRHKITKRGQNVTFRCDPISEHNRLYWYRQTLGQGPEFLTYFQNEAQLEKSRLLSDRFSAERPKGSFSTLEIQRTEQGDSAMYLCATWGGGGEKLFFGSGTQLSVL.

This chain connects TRBV5-6 to TRBJ2-5, with 12 nucleotides matching TRBD2. The V gene's germline CDR1 is SGHDT and CDR2 YYEEEE. The V gene end was trimmed by 2 bases and the J gene end by 1 base; junction bases not matched to a gene: 3. The CDR3 runs 16 residues. CDR3 sequence reads: CASSFGLAGIQETQYF. The CDR3 DNA is TGTGCCAGCAGCTTCGGACTAGCGGGAATCCAAGAGACCCAGTACTTC.

The CDR3 DNA sequence: TGTGCCTGGAGTGTACGAAGAGTTGGCACAGATACGCAGTATTTT. This sequence encodes CAWSVRRVGTDTQYF. V is TRBV30 and J is TRBJ2-3, with D unresolved. Trimming stripped 0 bases from V and 1 base from J, with 11 bases between. The CDR3 covers 15 residues. Germline CDR1 and CDR2: GTSNPN and SVGIG (reference sequence). The entire variable domain, with the rest obtained from reference TRBV30 and TRBJ2-3, is as follows: SQTIHQWPATLVQPVGSPLSLECTVEGTSNPNLYWYRQAAGRGLQLLFYSVGIGQISSEVPQNLSASRPQDRQFILSSKKLLLSDSGFYLCAWSVRRVGTDTQYFGPGTRLTVL.

The chain carries TRBV20-1 and TRBJ2-2; D call uncertain. The CDR3 has 11 residues. Trimming cost V 1 base and J 7 bases, with 4 bases left between them. Germline CDR1 DFQATT, CDR2 SNEGSKA (reference sequence). The CDR3 protein is CSARASGELFF. For the CDR3, the DNA is TGCAGTGCTAGAGCTAGCGGGGAGCTGTTTTTT.

The chain uses TRBV7-2 and TRBJ2-3; maybe TRBD1 (6 bases). V lost 5 bases, J lost 4 bases, and 16 bases lay in between. Germline V lookup: CDR1 SGHTA, CDR2 FQGNSA. The CDR3 has 15 amino acids. CDR3 protein: CASSGRARGADTQYF. CDR3 coding DNA: TGTGCCAGCAGCGGCCGGGCCAGGGGCGCAGATACGCAGTATTTT.

The chain has TRBV10-1 and TRBJ2-3, with D perhaps assigned TRBD1 or TRBD2 (6 bases each). V lost 2 bases and J 3 bases, leaving 12 bases between the germline ends. The CDR3 has 15 residues. Germline loops: CDR1 WNHNN, CDR2 SYGVQD (reference sequence). In DNA form, the CDR3 reads TGCGCCAGCAGTGAGACAGGGAGCGGGACAGATACGCAGTATTTT. It encodes CASSETGSGTDTQYF.

This clone was detected once. V gene TRBV19 combines with J gene TRBJ1-2, with 9 bases matching TRBD1. This CDR3 region has 17 residues. Trimming cost V 7 bases and J 2 bases; bases outside gene matches: 14. Germline values: CDR1 LNHDA, CDR2 SQIVND (reference sequence). The CDR3 DNA sequence: TGTGCCAGTACCCCCGCCGGCCCCGGGACAGGGAACTATGGCTACACCTTC. Protein product: CASTPAGPGTGNYGYTF.

This chain links TRBV30 with TRBJ1-2, with D hard to call. Trimming left V 4 bases short and J 8 bases short, with 14 bases between. The V gene's germline CDR1 is GTSNPN and CDR2 SVGIG (reference sequence). This CDR3 comprises 12 residues. Written as DNA, the CDR3 is TGTGCCTGGAAGTTCCTCACGGAGGGCTACACCTTC. This codes for CAWKFLTEGYTF.

Details on this clone: The junction shows a germline mismatch at one end, possibly a read error. The chain carries TRBV19 and TRBJ1-2; D is perhaps TRBD1 (5 bases). CDR1 LNHDA and CDR2 SQIVND come from the germline V gene (reference sequence). This CDR3 region has 15 residues. CDR3 sequence reads: CASRKSQGLNYGYTF. The CDR3 nucleotides are TGTGCAAGTAGAAAGTCTCAGGGACTTAACTATGGCTACACCTTC.

V is TRBV2 and J is TRBJ1-5, with 8 bases identical to TRBD1. J was trimmed by 7 bases and V by 2 bases; bases with no gene match: 4. The CDR3 has 14 residues. Germline V lookup: CDR1 SNHLY, CDR2 FYNNEI. CDR3 sequence: CASSEQGAGQPQHF. The DNA for the CDR3 is TGTGCCAGCAGTGAACAGGGGGCAGGGCAGCCCCAGCATTTT.

The chain recombines TRBV5-4 with TRBJ2-2; TRBD2 agrees at 8 bases. CDR3 length equals 15 residues. V lost 2 bases to trimming and J lost 8 bases; unmatched junction nucleotides: 8. CDR1 is SGHNT, CDR2 YYREEE, per germline (reference sequence). CDR3 sequence reads: CASSLPTSAEGELFF. The CDR3 DNA follows: TGTGCCAGCAGCTTACCGACTAGCGCAGAGGGGGAGCTGTTTTTT.

The V and J genes are TRBV11-3 and TRBJ2-1; either TRBD1 or TRBD2 may fit D (6 bases each). V lost 5 bases and J 4 bases, leaving 12 bases between the germline ends. The CDR3 is 14 residues long. CDR1 is SGHNT and CDR2 is YENEEA in the germline V gene. DNA for the CDR3: TGTGCCAGCAGCGGAGGGACAAAATACAATGAGCAGTTCTTC. This codes for CASSGGTKYNEQFF.

This clone was seen just once. The V gene is TRBV11-3, the J gene TRBJ1-1; the D is unclear. The V gene's germline CDR1 is SGHNT and CDR2 YENEEA. This CDR3 spans 14 amino acids. Trimming removed 4 bases from V and 1 base from J, with 10 bases in between. The CDR3 loop is CASSSKTANTEAFF. The CDR3 region has the DNA TGTGCCAGCAGCTCTAAAACCGCGAACACTGAAGCTTTCTTT.

The genes are TRBV19 and TRBJ1-1, with D unresolved. This CDR3 has 13 amino acids. Per germline, CDR1 LNHDA and CDR2 SQIVND (reference sequence). Trimming left V 4 bases short and J 2 bases short, with 8 bases between. DNA of the CDR3: TGTGCCAGTAGTACCGCAGGAAACACTGAAGCTTTCTTT. Its protein is CASSTAGNTEAFF.

The genes are TRBV2 and TRBJ1-5; maybe TRBD1 (6 bases). CDR3 size: 13 residues. The germline gives CDR1 SNHLY, CDR2 FYNNEI. V lost 7 bases, J lost 3 bases, and 10 bases lay in between. The CDR3 loop reads CASMDSVNQPQHF. CDR3 nucleotide sequence: TGTGCCAGCATGGACAGCGTCAATCAGCCCCAGCATTTT.

The rearrangement uses TRBV27 and TRBJ2-1; D possibly corresponds to TRBD1 (6 bases). Germline assignment: CDR1 MNHEY and CDR2 SMNVEV (reference sequence). The V end lost 7 bases, the J end lost 0 bases, and 13 bases lay between the germline ends. The length of the CDR3 is 15 residues. CDR3 bases: TGTGCCAGCACCGAAGACAGGAACTCCTACAATGAGCAGTTCTTC. Translation gives CASTEDRNSYNEQFF.

The rearrangement links TRBV27 to TRBJ2-7, with 7 bases aligning to TRBD2. The CDR3 extends over 14 amino acids. CDR1 and CDR2 from the germline V gene are MNHEY and SMNVEV (reference sequence). V lost 1 base to trimming and J lost 3 bases; unmatched junction nucleotides: 3. CDR3 sequence (DNA): TGTGCCAGCAGTTTATTCAGCGGGATCTACGAGCAGTACTTC. Amino acid sequence: CASSLFSGIYEQYF.

The chain uses TRBV6-1 and TRBJ2-5; 9 bases fit TRBD1. TRBJ2-7 matches the DNA end more closely, so the J call is doubtful. This CDR3 is 16 amino acids long. Germline lookup yields CDR1 MNHNS and CDR2 SASEGT. The CDR3, as DNA: TGTGCCAGCAGTGCAACCGGGACAGGGTGGAACTACGAGCAGTACTTC. This translates into CASSATGTGWNYEQYF.

This chain joins TRBV7-8 and TRBJ2-7; 7 nucleotides match TRBD2. The CDR3 consists of 15 residues. Germline values: CDR1 SGHVS, CDR2 FQNEAQ. J gave up 4 bases and V 0 bases, and 6 bases lay outside the gene matches. The CDR3 DNA reads TGTGCCAGCAGCTTAGCCCGGGACTATTCTTACGAGCAGTACTTC. Protein: CASSLARDYSYEQYF.

The chain carries TRBV30 and TRBJ2-5; D is perhaps TRBD2 (5 bases). Trimming shortened V by 2 bases and J by 3 bases, and 16 bases separated the two germline ends. This CDR3 spans 15 amino acids. Germline V CDR1 and CDR2: GTSNPN, SVGIG (reference sequence). The CDR3 nucleotides read TGTGCCTGGAGTAACGGAGGTACGGTTGAAGAGACCCAGTACTTC. Protein: CAWSNGGTVEETQYF. Together with reference TRBV30 and TRBJ2-5, the CDR3 gives the full variable domain: SQTIHQWPATLVQPVGSPLSLECTVEGTSNPNLYWYRQAAGRGLQLLFYSVGIGQISSEVPQNLSASRPQDRQFILSSKKLLLSDSGFYLCAWSNGGTVEETQYFGPGTRLLVL.